These 10 T cell receptor beta chains were all obtained from the same sample, sequenced in a study of T cells expressing NK-cell markers. One entry per CDR3 protein, without DNA, is what TCRdb gives after re-calling the 5' RACE reads. The specimen's table records about 410,000 distinct CDR3 sequences. The source material was blood T cells: a sorted CD56 or NKG2C T cell subset, CD4+ or CD8+ T cells, or bulk PBMC T cells (not recorded which). The receptors shown here come from a woman in her forties or fifties in good health.

This rearrangement joins TRBV12-3 or TRBV12-4 to TRBJ2-3; TCRdb lists TRBD1, though no DNA is available to test this call. The length of the CDR3 is 14 residues. The CDR3 sequence is CASTRDRATDTQYF.

The chain couples TRBV29-1 to TRBJ2-7; checking the TCRdb D call of TRBD1 is not possible without DNA. This CDR3 has 14 amino acids. Germline V gene sequence: CDR1 SQVTM, CDR2 ANQGSEA. The CDR3 region is CSVVGSPSSYEQYF.

The V and J genes are TRBV15 and TRBJ1-5; the TCRdb call, TRBD1, lacks DNA for checking. In germline, CDR1 is LNHNV, CDR2 YYDKDF (reference sequence). This CDR3 has 15 residues. The CDR3 protein is CATSREYRANQPQHF.

The chain is built from TRBV20-1 and TRBJ1-5. The CDR3 runs to 13 residues. Per germline, CDR1 DFQATT and CDR2 SNEGSKA (reference sequence). CDR3: CSAGEGEAQPQHF.

This chain connects TRBV25-1 to TRBJ1-1; with no DNA, the TCRdb D assignment of TRBD1 cannot be verified. Germline lookup yields CDR1 MGHDK and CDR2 SYGVNS. This CDR3 is built from 15 residues. The CDR3 loop is CASSDPLGANTEAFF.

The rearrangement joins TRBV6-2 or TRBV6-3 to TRBJ2-4; TCRdb selects TRBD1, and the lack of DNA leaves this call unchecked. Germline loops: CDR1 MNHEY, CDR2 SVGEGT. The CDR3 covers 14 residues. CDR3 sequence reads: CASTQGIAKNIQYF.

The V gene is TRBV15, the J gene TRBJ1-2; with no DNA, the TCRdb D assignment of TRBD1 cannot be verified. CDR1 is LNHNV, CDR2 YYDKDF, per germline (reference sequence). There are 13 residues in the CDR3. CDR3 in amino acids: CATSRRQGDGYTF.

This chain connects TRBV12-3 or TRBV12-4 to TRBJ2-1; TCRdb's D call of TRBD2 is untestable without DNA. The CDR3 spans 13 residues. The CDR3 loop is CASSIGTYNEQFF.

The chain uses TRBV5-6 and TRBJ2-1; the D gene TCRdb calls, TRBD2, cannot be checked with no DNA. This CDR3 has 15 amino acids. Germline-derived CDR1 and CDR2 are SGHDT and YYEEEE. The CDR3 loop reads CASSWGGVAGNEQFF. Using reference TRBV5-6 and TRBJ2-1 for the parts outside the CDR3, the full variable domain is DAGVTQSPTHLIKTRGQQVTLRCSPKSGHDTVSWYQQALGQGPQFIFQYYEEEERQRGNFPDRFSGHQFPNYSSELNVNALLLGDSALYLCASSWGGVAGNEQFFGPGTRLTVL.

The rearrangement links TRBV15 to TRBJ2-5; TCRdb's D call, TRBD1, is unchecked because there is no DNA. Germline values: CDR1 LNHNV, CDR2 YYDKDF (reference sequence). The CDR3 spans 16 residues. This CDR3 reads CATSRPGQGAGETQYF.